The 29 T cell receptor beta chains below all came from one sample that was sequenced in a study of T-cell reconstitution after alpha-beta-depleted transplantation in children. Library preparation (for TCRbeta) was performed with unique molecular identifiers. In TCRdb, the PCR reads were re-called with MiXCR into one record per CDR3 protein. The sample consists of about 470,000 distinct CDR3 sequences, over 40% of them appearing once. This sample comprised PBMCs, obtained before TCRalphabeta/CD19-depleted stem cell transplant. Receptor source: a girl aged 2-10 years with aplastic anemia, due to receive a stem cell transplant.

The rearrangement links TRBV28 to TRBJ2-7; D not certain. This CDR3 has 8 residues. V shed 3 bases and J shed 10 bases, with 1 base lying between them. Germline V CDR1 and CDR2: MDHEN, SYDVKM. The CDR3 DNA is TGTGCCAGCAGTTTCCAGTACTTC. Residues: CASSFQYF.

This clonotype was seen a handful of times. This chain uses TRBV24-1 with TRBJ1-5; possible D gene TRBD1, 5 bases. There are 15 residues in the CDR3. V was clipped by 3 bases and J by 3 bases, with 11 bases between them. CDR1 KGHDR and CDR2 SFDVKD come from the germline V gene. The CDR3 is CATSDTRQNNQPQHF. The DNA of the CDR3 is TGTGCCACCAGTGATACCAGACAGAACAATCAGCCCCAGCATTTT.

This sequence joins TRBV29-1 and TRBJ1-2; possible D gene TRBD1, 6 bases. Trimming removed 0 bases at V and 8 bases at J, with 19 bases between. The CDR3 is 15 amino acids. Germline V gene data show CDR1 as SQVTM and CDR2 as ANQGSEA. DNA for the CDR3: TGCAGCGTTGAAGATTGGGGCCACAGGGCGGGCGGCTACACCTTC. Translation gives CSVEDWGHRAGGYTF.

In this sample, this clonotype turned up many times. The CDR3, as DNA: TGTGCCAGCAGCCAAGATTATAGCAATCAGCCCCAGCATTTT. It yields the protein CASSQDYSNQPQHF. The V gene is TRBV3-1, the J gene TRBJ1-5; D is unclear. The CDR3 runs to 14 residues. The V end was cut by 0 bases, the J end by 0 bases, with 3 bases between. CDR1 and CDR2 (germline): LGHDT, YNNKEL (reference sequence).

The V call is TRBV5-1, the J call TRBJ1-4; the D gene is possibly TRBD1 (6 bases). Germline CDR1 is SGHRS and CDR2 is YFSETQ. The CDR3 covers 18 residues. Trimming removed 0 bases from V and 1 base from J, with 16 bases in between. The CDR3, as DNA: TGCGCCAGCAGCTTGGCACGCTTGTACAGGGTAACTAATGAAAAACTGTTTTTT. Protein product: CASSLARLYRVTNEKLFF. The full variable domain, in which reference TRBV5-1 and TRBJ1-4 provide the parts outside the CDR3, is KAGVTQTPRYLIKTRGQQVTLSCSPISGHRSVSWYQQTPGQGLQFLFEYFSETQRNKGNFPGRFSGRQFSNSRSEMNVSTLELGDSALYLCASSLARLYRVTNEKLFFGSGTQLSVL.

In its sample, this clonotype was seen many times. This sequence joins TRBV5-1 and TRBJ1-1; D not certain. The germline V gene has CDR1 SGHRS and CDR2 YFSETQ. V was shortened by 3 bases and J by 0 bases, with 6 bases between the two germline ends. The CDR3 is 13 amino acids. CDR3 amino acids: CASSSILNTEAFF. CDR3 coding DNA: TGCGCCAGCAGCTCCATTTTGAACACTGAAGCTTTCTTT.

The chain is built from TRBV7-9 and TRBJ2-7; 10 positions agree with TRBD1. Germline CDR1 is SEHNR and CDR2 is FQNEAQ (reference sequence). There are 14 residues in the CDR3. V lost 5 bases and J lost 6; bases outside the gene matches: 7. The CDR3 DNA is TGTGCCAGCAGCATACTGACAGGGGGCCGCGAGCAGTACTTC. Its protein is CASSILTGGREQYF.

This rearrangement joins TRBV10-3 to TRBJ2-3, with 7 positions matching TRBD1. Germline V gives CDR1 ENHRY, CDR2 SYGVKD. The CDR3 is 15 residues long. The junction had 7 bases not matched to a gene; V was cut back by 7 bases and J by 0 bases. In nucleotides, the CDR3 is TGTGCCATCACCCCGGGACAGCTTAGCACAGATACGCAGTATTTT. Translation gives CAITPGQLSTDTQYF.

In regard to this clonotype: This could be a read error, since a much larger clone is one nucleotide away. The chain carries TRBV20-1 and TRBJ1-2, with D possibly matching TRBD1 (6 bases). Germline loops: CDR1 DFQATT, CDR2 SNEGSKA (reference sequence). The CDR3 runs 15 residues. V was trimmed by 5 bases and J by 4 bases, leaving 20 bases between them. The CDR3 loop reads CSAVRLYRDGYGYTF. The CDR3 DNA follows: TGCAGTGCTGTCCGGCTTTACAGGGACGGCTATGGCTACACCTTC.

The chain employs TRBV28 and TRBJ1-4; D is undetermined. From germline, CDR1 is MDHEN and CDR2 SYDVKM. The CDR3 has 11 residues. Trimming stripped 4 bases from V and 11 bases from J, with 8 bases between. The CDR3 loop is CASSSSNKLFF. For the CDR3, the DNA is TGTGCCAGCAGTTCCTCCAACAAACTGTTTTTT.

This clonotype was seen a handful of times. V is TRBV7-8 and J is TRBJ2-7; 8 bases line up with TRBD2. V dropped 5 bases and J dropped 3; count of bases not matched to a gene: 3. The CDR3 has 13 residues. CDR1 is SGHVS, CDR2 FQNEAQ, per germline. In nucleotides, the CDR3 is TGTGCCAGCAGCCACACTAGCGGCTACGAGCAGTACTTC. This gives the protein CASSHTSGYEQYF.

The CDR3 is CASSLVASGGSNEQFF. DNA for the CDR3: TGTGCCAGCAGCTTAGTCGCCAGCGGGGGGAGCAATGAGCAGTTCTTC. The chain links TRBV7-2 to TRBJ2-1; 9 bases are shared with TRBD2. J lost 6 bases, V lost 1 base, and 7 bases had no gene match. The length of the CDR3 is 16 residues. Germline V lookup: CDR1 SGHTA, CDR2 FQGNSA.

This chain links TRBV15 with TRBJ2-7; no definite D call. CDR3 length: 15 amino acids. Between the trimmed V and J ends, which lost 0 bases and 2 bases, there was a span of 11 bases. Germline loops: CDR1 LNHNV, CDR2 YYDKDF (reference sequence). The CDR3 is CATSRELSTAYEQYF. The DNA of the CDR3 is TGTGCCACCAGCAGAGAACTCAGTACCGCCTACGAGCAGTACTTC.

This clonotype occurred once. The CDR3 DNA sequence: TGTGCCAGCAGTCAGGCCGGGACTCTATTCTCTGGGGCCAACGTCCTGACTTTC. Amino acids: CASSQAGTLFSGANVLTF. V is TRBV27 and J is TRBJ2-6; D possibly corresponds to TRBD2 (6 bases). The length of the CDR3 is 18 residues. Trimming shortened V by 5 bases and J by 0 bases, and 17 bases separated the two germline ends. The germline gives CDR1 MNHEY, CDR2 SMNVEV (reference sequence).

The rearrangement uses TRBV6-1 and TRBJ1-1, with TRBD1 matching over 9 bases. Germline trimming cut 6 bases from V and 5 bases from J; bases unmatched to any gene: 7. The germline gives CDR1 MNHNS, CDR2 SASEGT. CDR3 length: 14 amino acids. As DNA, the CDR3 is TGTGCCAGCAGACCCGGGACAGGGATGACTGAAGCTTTCTTT. This codes for CASRPGTGMTEAFF.

The chain recombines TRBV7-3 with TRBJ1-5, with TRBD1 matching 7 bases. The CDR3 is made up of 14 amino acids. Germline V gene sequence: CDR1 SGHTA, CDR2 FQGTGA. V shed 5 bases and J 9 bases; nucleotides not matched to a gene: 10. This chain's CDR3 is CASSPRTGVRPQHF. In DNA form, the CDR3 reads TGTGCCAGCAGCCCTCGGACAGGCGTGAGGCCCCAGCATTTT.

As regards this clonotype: A read error may account for a junction end that differs from germline. This chain's CDR3 is CASSLSSYEQNF. For the CDR3, the DNA is TGCGCCAGCAGTCTCAGCTCCTACGAGCAGAACTTC. The chain carries TRBV5-1 and TRBJ2-7; D unresolved. In germline, CDR1 is SGHRS, CDR2 YFSETQ. The length of the CDR3 is 12 residues.

This rearrangement joins TRBV20-1 to TRBJ1-3; D is undetermined. Germline lookup yields CDR1 DFQATT and CDR2 SNEGSKA (reference sequence). The V end lost 6 bases, the J end lost 5 bases, and 14 bases lay between the germline ends. The length of the CDR3 is 13 residues. CDR3 residues: CSARLEARNTIYF. The CDR3 DNA is TGCAGTGCCCGGCTGGAGGCTCGAAACACCATATATTTT.

This chain uses TRBV28 with TRBJ2-2; 14 bases align to TRBD2. J was trimmed by 8 bases and V by 5 bases; bases with no gene match: 19. The germline CDR1 and CDR2 sequences are MDHEN and SYDVKM. CDR3 length equals 20 residues. The CDR3 DNA reads TGTGCCAGCAGTCCTCTCAAGACTAGCGGGAGGGGACATAGTAGAGGGGAGCTGTTTTTT. The encoded protein is CASSPLKTSGRGHSRGELFF.

The chain has TRBV2 and TRBJ2-1; perhaps TRBD2 as D (6 bases). The CDR3 is 16 amino acids. Trimming left V 3 bases short and J 2 bases short, with 14 bases between. Germline loops: CDR1 SNHLY, CDR2 FYNNEI. The CDR3 reads CASSDISGTPYNEQFF. CDR3 in DNA: TGTGCCAGCAGTGATATTAGCGGTACCCCCTACAATGAGCAGTTCTTC.

The gene calls are TRBV5-1 and TRBJ2-1; 8 nucleotides line up with TRBD2. The CDR3 totals 15 residues. The junction had 9 bases not matched to a gene; V was cut back by 2 bases and J by 8 bases. Germline V gene lookup returns CDR1 SGHRS and CDR2 YFSETQ. CDR3: CASSLLAETTDEQFF. Here the CDR3 DNA reads TGCGCCAGCAGCTTACTAGCGGAGACCACAGATGAGCAGTTCTTC.

The V gene is TRBV29-1, the J gene TRBJ2-7; D unclear. The V gene's germline CDR1 is SQVTM and CDR2 ANQGSEA. V was pared by 8 bases and J by 3 bases, with 11 bases between. The CDR3 runs to 11 residues. DNA for the CDR3: TGCAGCCTCCTCGTCGGCTACGAGCAGTACTTC. Its protein is CSLLVGYEQYF.

The chain employs TRBV11-2 and TRBJ2-1; 13 bases fit TRBD2. The CDR3 covers 19 residues. The junction had 12 bases not matched to a gene; V was cut back by 1 base and J by 6 bases. Germline lookup yields CDR1 SGHAT and CDR2 FQNNGV. The CDR3 loop reads CASSLVRTSGGQVGNEQFF. DNA of the CDR3: TGTGCCAGCAGCTTAGTCCGGACTAGCGGGGGCCAGGTAGGCAATGAGCAGTTCTTC.

This clonotype came up many times. The gene calls are TRBV5-6 and TRBJ1-2, with 7 bases that match TRBD1. The CDR3 has 15 amino acids. Germline CDR1 SGHDT, CDR2 YYEEEE. With V trimmed by 3 bases and J by 0 bases, 5 bases remained unmatched. Here the CDR3 DNA reads TGTGCCAGCAGCTACCTCGGGACAGCTAACTATGGCTACACCTTC. It is translated as CASSYLGTANYGYTF.

This clonotype was counted at least ten times. The chain has TRBV12-3 or TRBV12-4 and TRBJ2-7; D ambiguous. CDR3 length: 11 residues. The V gene lost 6 bases and the J gene lost 3 bases, with 6 bases spanning the gap. CDR3 bases: TGTGCCAGCAGCCGACGCTACGAGCAGTACTTC. Its translation: CASSRRYEQYF.

This clonotype was seen ten or more times. The rearrangement uses TRBV11-2 and TRBJ1-4, with D possibly being TRBD1 (5 bases). V lost 5 bases and J lost 0, with 13 bases in between. Looked up from germline, CDR1 is SGHAT and CDR2 is FQNNGV. This CDR3 is built from 16 residues. CDR3 sequence reads: CASSPLGPATNEKLFF. CDR3 nucleotides: TGTGCCAGCAGCCCCCTGGGGCCTGCAACTAATGAAAAACTGTTTTTT. Complete variable domain (other parts from reference TRBV11-2 and TRBJ1-4): EAGVAQSPRYKIIEKRQSVAFWCNPISGHATLYWYQQILGQGPKLLIQFQNNGVVDDSQLPKDRFSAERLKGVDSTLKIQPAKLEDSAVYLCASSPLGPATNEKLFFGSGTQLSVL.

The chain is built from TRBV29-1 and TRBJ2-7; 9 nucleotides match TRBD2. Per germline, CDR1 SQVTM and CDR2 ANQGSEA. CDR3 size: 13 residues. The V segment lost 3 bases and the J segment 6 bases; nucleotides outside the gene matches: 6. The CDR3 region is CSVDGHSGGEQYF. CDR3 nucleotides: TGCAGCGTTGATGGTCATAGCGGGGGCGAGCAGTACTTC.

This clonotype was recorded at least ten times. The J gene is TRBJ1-2, the V gene TRBV3-1; 7 bases map to TRBD1. Germline CDR1 reads LGHDT; CDR2 reads YNNKEL (reference sequence). The CDR3 contains 15 residues. With V trimmed by 3 bases and J by 0 bases, 4 bases remained unmatched. CDR3 nucleotides: TGTGCCAGCAGCCAGCCGGGACAGTCTAACTATGGCTACACCTTC. Amino acid sequence: CASSQPGQSNYGYTF.

This chain links TRBV9 with TRBJ2-1, with D perhaps TRBD2 (6 bases). Trimming left V 0 bases short and J 5 bases short, with 12 bases between. CDR1 and CDR2 from the germline V gene are SGDLS and YYNGEE. This CDR3 comprises 15 residues. The CDR3, as DNA: TGTGCCAGCAGCGTAGCGGGAGCGGCAAACAATGAGCAGTTCTTC. Encoded protein: CASSVAGAANNEQFF.